A selection of T cell receptor beta chains follows, all from one sample in a study of early T cells in non-severe SARS-CoV-2 infection. Each CDR3 protein is one row after TCRdb ran MiXCR on the 5' RACE reads. The repertoire holds about 69,000 distinct CDR3 sequences, roughly a tenth seen once, with 5.9% in the top ten. Sequenced input: whole blood. The receptors come from an adult who was a healthcare worker with PCR-confirmed SARS-CoV-2 infection or an uninfected control (not recorded which). Both conserved end residues are part of each CDR3.

j_call,v_call,cdr3_aa
TRBJ2-3,TRBV19,CASSDIGGETQYF
TRBJ1-1,TRBV5-4,CASSLARNSLEAFF
TRBJ2-1,TRBV4-1,CASSLAGLAGTNEQFF
TRBJ2-1,TRBV3-1,CASSQDHLRGLAGEQFF
TRBJ2-7,TRBV7-2,CASSLPGTGNYEQYF
TRBJ2-5,TRBV30,CAWSVSGWQETQYF
TRBJ1-6,TRBV3-1,CASSQGQGRNSPLHF
TRBJ2-1,TRBV7-9,CASSHRSGEPNNEQFF
TRBJ2-3,TRBV11-2,CASSFALSSTDTQYF
TRBJ2-7,TRBV7-2,CASSLGGRNPYEQYF
TRBJ1-6,TRBV6-1,CASSSTNSPLHF
TRBJ1-2,TRBV9,CASSGTVLGSYGYTF
TRBJ2-7,TRBV19,CASSIRTPAYEQYF
TRBJ1-5,TRBV6-6,CASELRQSFYSNQPQHF
TRBJ1-1,TRBV3-1,CASSQRDTKTEAFF
TRBJ2-1,TRBV29-1,CSVANEQFF
TRBJ1-2,TRBV19,CASSIDSGDGYGYTF
TRBJ2-2,TRBV7-2,CASSFSSSGELFF
TRBJ2-7,TRBV4-3,CASSPRFGQGDYEQYF
TRBJ1-4,TRBV10-3,CAIRGGTTNEKLFF
TRBJ2-7,TRBV6-6,CASSYPSENYEQYF
TRBJ2-3,TRBV7-3,CASSSHVGWADTQYF
TRBJ2-5,TRBV29-1,CSVERSQTGSGETQYF
TRBJ2-2,TRBV7-9,CASSFSGQPHTGELFF
TRBJ2-7,TRBV7-4,CASSFRDILAYEQYF
TRBJ2-3,TRBV14,CASSQDLGSYYTDTQYF
TRBJ1-1,TRBV12-3/TRBV12-4,CASSLEGYKAEAFF
TRBJ1-2,TRBV29-1,CSVPRGQGSGYTF